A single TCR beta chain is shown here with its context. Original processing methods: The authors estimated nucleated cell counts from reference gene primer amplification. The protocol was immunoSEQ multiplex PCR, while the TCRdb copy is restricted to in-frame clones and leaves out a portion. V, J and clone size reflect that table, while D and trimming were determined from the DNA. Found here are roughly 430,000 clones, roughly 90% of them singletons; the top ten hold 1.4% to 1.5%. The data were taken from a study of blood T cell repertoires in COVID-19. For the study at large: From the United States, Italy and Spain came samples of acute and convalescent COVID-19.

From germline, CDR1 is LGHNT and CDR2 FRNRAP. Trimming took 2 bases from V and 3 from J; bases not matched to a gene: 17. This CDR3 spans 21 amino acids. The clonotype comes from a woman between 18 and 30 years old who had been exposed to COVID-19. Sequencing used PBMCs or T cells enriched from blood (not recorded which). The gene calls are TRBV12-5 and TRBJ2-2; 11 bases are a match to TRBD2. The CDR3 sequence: CASGLLGVSASGRSDTGELFF. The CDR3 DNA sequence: TGTGCTAGTGGTTTGCTAGGAGTCTCGGCTAGCGGGAGGTCGGACACCGGGGAGCTGTTTTTT.